The 18 T cell receptor beta chains presented below share a single source sample, sequenced in a study of shared clonotypes between healthy human individuals. TCRdb keeps only in-frame clones here, not all; method: immunoSEQ multiplex PCR. The sample includes 2,500,000 or so clones, under 95% of them seen just once. Sequenced input: naive CD4+ T cells from PBMCs. The sample's subset: CD45RA+ positively selected. The receptor source for this set is a man aged 18 to 29 in good health. Some clones in this sample may be carry-over from other donors' samples.

With respect to this clone: Other DNA sequences in this sample translate to the same CDR3. The V and J genes are TRBV28 and TRBJ2-7; D is uncertain. The CDR3 is 11 amino acids. V lost 6 bases and J lost 3, with 6 bases in between. Germline V CDR1 and CDR2: MDHEN, SYDVKM. DNA of the CDR3: TGTGCCAGCAGCCCAGACTACGAGCAGTACTTC. Protein product: CASSPDYEQYF. Filled out from reference TRBV28 and TRBJ2-7, the complete variable domain reads DVKVTQSSRYLVKRTGEKVFLECVQDMDHENMFWYRQDPGLGLRLIYFSYDVKMKEKGDIPEGYSVSREKKERFSLILESASTNQTSMYLCASSPDYEQYFGPGTRLTVT.

The chain carries TRBV27 and TRBJ1-4, with D possibly matching TRBD1 (5 bases). The V end lost 4 bases, the J end lost 7 bases, and 16 bases lay between the germline ends. The CDR3 runs 15 residues. The germline gives CDR1 MNHEY, CDR2 SMNVEV (reference sequence). The CDR3 here is CASSYAGTLGEKLFF. DNA of the CDR3: TGTGCCAGCAGTTATGCCGGGACCCTGGGTGAAAAACTGTTTTTT.

This rearrangement joins TRBV14 to TRBJ2-7, with D possibly TRBD1 on 6 matching bases. V was clipped by 4 bases and J by 6 bases, with 13 bases between them. This CDR3 is built from 13 residues. The germline CDR1 and CDR2 sequences are SGHDN and FVKESK. The CDR3, as DNA: TGTGCCAGCAGCCGACAGGCTCTGGGCGAGCAGTACTTC. Translated, it gives CASSRQALGEQYF. The full variable domain, with the rest looked up from reference TRBV14 and TRBJ2-7, is EAGVTQFPSHSVIEKGQTVTLRCDPISGHDNLYWYRRVMGKEIKFLLHFVKESKQDESGMPNNRFLAERTGGTYSTLKVQPAELEDSGVYFCASSRQALGEQYFGPGTRLTVT.

The chain links TRBV5-4 to TRBJ2-7; no clear D gene. This CDR3 region has 14 residues. The V and J ends lost 3 bases and 3 bases respectively, with 13 bases between them. CDR1 SGHNT and CDR2 YYREEE come from the germline V gene (reference sequence). Here the CDR3 DNA reads TGTGCCAGCAGCTCAGCAGACGGAGTCTACGAGCAGTACTTC. Encoded protein: CASSSADGVYEQYF.

The rearrangement uses TRBV30 and TRBJ2-1, with TRBD1 identical over 11 bases. CDR1 GTSNPN and CDR2 SVGIG come from the germline V gene (reference sequence). The CDR3 has 13 residues. V shed 6 bases and J 8 bases; nucleotides not matched to a gene: 6. The chain's CDR3 is CACRTGGRDEQFF. CDR3 coding DNA: TGTGCCTGCCGGACAGGGGGCAGAGATGAGCAGTTCTTC.

Only a few counts were recorded for this clone. This chain connects TRBV27 to TRBJ2-1, with D possibly matching TRBD2 (6 bases). CDR3 length equals 15 residues. Germline CDR1 MNHEY, CDR2 SMNVEV (reference sequence). V lost 7 bases, J lost 0 bases, and 13 bases lay in between. DNA for the CDR3: TGTGCCAGCACCACGGGGGTGAGCTCCTACAATGAGCAGTTCTTC. Amino acid sequence: CASTTGVSSYNEQFF.

This sequence joins TRBV19 and TRBJ2-1; 9 nucleotides agree with TRBD1. The CDR3 is made up of 14 amino acids. Germline V CDR1 and CDR2: LNHDA, SQIVND (reference sequence). V was pared by 5 bases and J by 3 bases, with 2 bases of the junction left unmatched. The CDR3 protein is CASSGGQGYNEQFF. CDR3 DNA sequence: TGTGCCAGTAGTGGGGGACAGGGCTACAATGAGCAGTTCTTC.

CDR3 bases: TGTGCCAGCAGCTTCCGCGGGGCGGGAGATACGCAGTATTTT. Amino acids: CASSFRGAGDTQYF. This rearrangement joins TRBV5-6 to TRBJ2-3, with TRBD2 as a possible D gene (6 bases). The CDR3 is made up of 14 amino acids. Germline V gene lookup returns CDR1 SGHDT and CDR2 YYEEEE. The V end lost 2 bases, the J end lost 5 bases, and 12 bases lay between the germline ends.

The chain uses TRBV9 and TRBJ2-7; the match to TRBD2 covers 7 bases. Looked up from germline, CDR1 is SGDLS and CDR2 is YYNGEE. The CDR3 has 16 residues. The V segment lost 0 bases and the J segment 4 bases; nucleotides outside the gene matches: 10. CDR3 loop: CASSVGTSKLSYEQYF. The CDR3 nucleotides read TGTGCCAGCAGCGTAGGGACTAGTAAACTGTCTTACGAGCAGTACTTC.

The chain recombines TRBV5-1 with TRBJ1-1, with D possibly TRBD1 on 5 matching bases. The germline gives CDR1 SGHRS, CDR2 YFSETQ. V was cut by 6 bases and J by 0 bases, with 18 bases left in between. The CDR3 loop spans 16 amino acids. In DNA form, the CDR3 reads TGCGCCAGCACCGTCGCGGGGGTAGACCTGAACACTGAAGCTTTCTTT. Amino acids: CASTVAGVDLNTEAFF.

This clone appeared a single time. The gene calls are TRBV6-6 and TRBJ2-1; D might be TRBD2 (5 bases). The CDR3 is 12 residues long. V was clipped by 7 bases and J by 9 bases, with 13 bases between them. Germline CDR1 and CDR2: MNHNY and SVGAGI (reference sequence). The CDR3 DNA reads TGTGCCAGCAATAGTGGCCGGGGTGAGCAGTTCTTC. Translating gives CASNSGRGEQFF.

This chain uses TRBV5-1 with TRBJ2-1; 14 positions agree with TRBD2. From germline, CDR1 is SGHRS and CDR2 YFSETQ. CDR3 size: 18 residues. With 4 bases clipped from V and 7 bases from J, the junction kept 13 bases outside the gene matches. CDR3 bases: TGCGCCAGCAGCCCCTTGGACGGACGGACTAGCGGGAGGAATGAGCAGTTCTTC. This encodes CASSPLDGRTSGRNEQFF. Full variable domain (remainder filled in from reference TRBV5-1 and TRBJ2-1): KAGVTQTPRYLIKTRGQQVTLSCSPISGHRSVSWYQQTPGQGLQFLFEYFSETQRNKGNFPGRFSGRQFSNSRSEMNVSTLELGDSALYLCASSPLDGRTSGRNEQFFGPGTRLTVL.

On this clone: In the same sample, other DNA sequences code for this CDR3. The chain uses TRBV5-1 and TRBJ2-1; perhaps TRBD1 as D (6 bases). The germline V gene encodes CDR1 SGHRS and CDR2 YFSETQ. The V end was cut by 2 bases, the J end by 4 bases, with 7 bases between. This CDR3 is 13 amino acids long. The CDR3 loop is CASSFTGYNEQFF. The CDR3 coding sequence is TGCGCCAGCAGCTTTACAGGGTACAATGAGCAGTTCTTC.

This clone was found once. The V and J genes are TRBV7-7 and TRBJ2-7; 11 bases line up with TRBD2. CDR1 SSHAT and CDR2 FNYEAQ come from the germline V gene (reference sequence). With 6 bases clipped from V and 2 bases from J, the junction kept 6 bases outside the gene matches. This CDR3 comprises 15 residues. The CDR3 loop reads CASSPGTSGPYEQYF. The DNA of the CDR3 is TGTGCCAGCAGTCCCGGGACTAGCGGACCCTACGAGCAGTACTTC.

The chain is built from TRBV2 and TRBJ2-2, with 12 bases fitting TRBD2. CDR1 is SNHLY, CDR2 FYNNEI, per germline. The CDR3 runs 15 residues. V was clipped by 8 bases and J by 5 bases; unmatched bases: 6. The chain's CDR3 is CASSLGLAGTGELFF. The DNA for the CDR3 is TGTGCCAGCTCCCTAGGACTAGCGGGGACCGGGGAGCTGTTTTTT. Complete variable domain (other parts from reference TRBV2 and TRBJ2-2): EPEVTQTPSHQVTQMGQEVILRCVPISNHLYFYWYRQILGQKVEFLVSFYNNEISEKSEIFDDQFSVERPDGSNFTLKIRSTKLEDSAMYFCASSLGLAGTGELFFGEGSRLTVL.

The rearrangement links TRBV27 to TRBJ2-2, with TRBD2 matching 10 bases. Trimming at V came to 8 bases and at J to 9 bases, leaving 9 bases not matched to a gene. The CDR3 sequence is 14 residues long. Germline V gene sequence: CDR1 MNHEY, CDR2 SMNVEV (reference sequence). This CDR3 reads CASATPGLARELFF. The CDR3 DNA follows: TGTGCCAGCGCCACCCCGGGACTAGCGAGGGAGCTGTTTTTT.

CDR3 loop: CASSDWGLASETQYF. For the CDR3, the DNA is TGTGCCAGCAGTGATTGGGGACTAGCCTCAGAGACCCAGTACTTC. V gene TRBV2 combines with J gene TRBJ2-5; 9 bases line up with TRBD2. The CDR3 covers 15 residues. CDR1 is SNHLY and CDR2 is FYNNEI in the germline V gene. V shed 3 bases and J 4 bases; nucleotides not matched to a gene: 6.

The V and J genes are TRBV28 and TRBJ2-3; a possible D gene is TRBD2 (5 bases). CDR3 length: 12 amino acids. V lost 11 bases and J lost 2, with 11 bases in between. CDR1 MDHEN and CDR2 SYDVKM come from the germline V gene. For the CDR3, the DNA is TGTGCCTCGTGGAGGAACACAGATACGCAGTATTTT. This encodes CASWRNTDTQYF.